This T cell receptor beta chain derives from a study of T cells after yellow fever vaccination. About the research overall: SMART-Seq v4 Ultra Low Input served to prepare low-cell-number fractions.

Researchers made TCR cDNA using 5'RACE template switching, and this step added a universal primer site and UMIs. TCRdb re-called the 5' RACE reads with MiXCR, one entry per CDR3 protein. Here the sample spans roughly 400,000 distinct CDR3 sequences, roughly a sixth being singletons. Germline V gene data show CDR1 as SGHTA and CDR2 as FQGTGA. Deletions cut 3 bases from V and 0 bases from J, with 10 bases between. There are 15 residues in the CDR3. Sequencing was performed on PBMCs, taken before the yellow fever booster vaccination. The sequence was collected from a man aged 18 to 30 who received the YFV17D yellow fever vaccine. The genes are TRBV7-3 and TRBJ2-3; D is unresolved. The CDR3 DNA is TGTGCCAGCAGCTTGGGAACAACTAGCACAGATACGCAGTATTTT. Its protein product is CASSLGTTSTDTQYF.